These 23 T cell receptor beta chains were sequenced from one sample in a study of preoperative IRX-2 immunotherapy in early breast cancer. TCRdb's copy holds only in-frame clones and misses some; the assay was immunoSEQ multiplex PCR. Of tens of thousands of clones listed, 80% to 90% were seen once; the top ten hold about 1.5%. Sample treatment: preoperative locoregional IRX-2 cytokine immunotherapy. The sample in question was lymph node tissue, obtained after IRX-2 immunotherapy. All receptors come from a human donor with breast cancer.

This chain links TRBV19 with TRBJ1-5, with TRBD1 matching 9 bases. The CDR3 is 15 residues long. Trimming removed 4 bases from V and 5 bases from J; junction bases left unmatched: 6. CDR1 is LNHDA and CDR2 is SQIVND in the germline V gene (reference sequence). The DNA for the CDR3 is TGTGCCAGTAGTAACCGGGACAGGGTTTATCAGCCCCAGCATTTT. It encodes CASSNRDRVYQPQHF.

This rearrangement joins TRBV11-3 to TRBJ2-5; D assignment may be TRBD1 or TRBD2 (5 bases each). Germline CDR1 and CDR2: SGHNT and YENEEA. Trimming pared 4 bases from V and 5 bases from J, leaving 14 bases between. The CDR3 length is 14 residues. The CDR3 loop reads CASSSGTPWETQYF. The CDR3 DNA reads as TGTGCCAGCAGCTCCGGGACCCCCTGGGAGACCCAGTACTTC.

The DNA for the CDR3 is TGTGCCAGCAGTTTCCAGGGACAGGGGAGGGCTAATGAAAAACTGTTTTTT. This gives the protein CASSFQGQGRANEKLFF. This rearrangement joins TRBV28 to TRBJ1-4; 10 bases map to TRBD1. Germline assignment: CDR1 MDHEN and CDR2 SYDVKM. V lost 3 bases, J lost 3 bases, and 7 bases stayed unmatched. The CDR3 contains 17 residues.

The rearrangement joins TRBV6-8 to TRBJ1-1; TRBD1 is a possible D gene (5 bases). The CDR3 has 15 residues. Germline V gene lookup returns CDR1 MNHGY and CDR2 SAAAGT. The V end lost 1 base, the J end lost 6 bases, and 15 bases lay between the germline ends. The CDR3 DNA follows: TGTGCCAGCAGTTACTTAGGAGGGGCGGGCGCTGAAGCTTTCTTT. Translation gives CASSYLGGAGAEAFF.

The V gene is TRBV29-1, the J gene TRBJ1-2, with D maybe TRBD1 (6 bases). Germline V gives CDR1 SQVTM, CDR2 ANQGSEA. The CDR3 has 13 amino acids. The V end was cut by 4 bases, the J end by 4 bases, with 13 bases between. CDR3 bases: TGCAGCGTTGTTAGGGGGGGCTTCTATGGCTACACCTTC. Encoded protein: CSVVRGGFYGYTF.

This chain joins TRBV4-1 and TRBJ1-1; weak D call: TRBD1 (6 bases). Germline CDR1 MGHRA, CDR2 YSYEKL. This CDR3 has 14 amino acids. Deletions cut 4 bases from V and 5 bases from J, with 14 bases between. The CDR3 loop is CASSPRGAHTEAFF. In nucleotides, the CDR3 is TGCGCCAGCAGCCCGCGGGGGGCACATACTGAAGCTTTCTTT.

This clone occurred once. The genes are TRBV9 and TRBJ2-3; D not certain. With 5 bases removed from V and 0 bases from J, the gap between germline ends came to 16 bases. The CDR3 covers 16 residues. The V gene's germline CDR1 is SGDLS and CDR2 YYNGEE. The CDR3 here is CASSEGLGFSTDTQYF. CDR3 sequence (DNA): TGTGCCAGCAGTGAAGGGTTGGGGTTTAGCACAGATACGCAGTATTTT.

The J gene is TRBJ2-6, the V gene TRBV7-6; D is uncertain. CDR3 length: 16 amino acids. The germline V gene encodes CDR1 SGHVS and CDR2 FNYEAQ. Trimming removed 2 bases from V and 0 bases from J, with 8 bases in between. This chain's CDR3 is CASSLSYLSGANVLTF. The CDR3 nucleotides read TGTGCCAGCAGCTTATCCTATCTCTCTGGGGCCAACGTCCTGACTTTC.

The chain employs TRBV19 and TRBJ1-4, with unresolved D. CDR1 is LNHDA and CDR2 is SQIVND in the germline V gene (reference sequence). This CDR3 is built from 15 residues. V lost 6 bases to trimming and J lost 10 bases, with 21 bases between them. CDR3 coding DNA: TGTGCCAGTAGGCCTGGATTCGGCCCTTCAGGAAAACTGTTTTTT. It is translated as CASRPGFGPSGKLFF. Full variable domain (remainder filled in from reference TRBV19 and TRBJ1-4): DGGITQSPKYLFRKEGQNVTLSCEQNLNHDAMYWYRQDPGQGLRLIYYSQIVNDFQKGDIAEGYSVSREKKESFPLTVTSAQKNPTAFYLCASRPGFGPSGKLFFGSGTQLSVL.

In DNA form, the CDR3 reads TGTGCCAGCGGACTCGTGGGGGGCAATCAGCCCCAGCATTTT. It translates to CASGLVGGNQPQHF. The chain recombines TRBV11-3 with TRBJ1-5; possible D gene TRBD1, 5 bases. This CDR3 is 14 amino acids long. The V end was cut by 8 bases, the J end by 2 bases, with 13 bases between. Germline CDR1 is SGHNT and CDR2 is YENEEA.

This clone was seen more than once but under ten times. V usage is TRBV6-8 and J usage is TRBJ1-3; TRBD1 might be the D (5 bases). Trimming pared 4 bases from V and 0 bases from J, leaving 13 bases between. Per germline, CDR1 MNHGY and CDR2 SAAAGT. The CDR3 is 16 amino acids. The CDR3 loop is CASSSGTASSGNTIYF. CDR3 bases: TGTGCCAGCAGTTCCGGGACCGCGAGCTCTGGAAACACCATATATTTT.

The CDR3 loop is CASRSTGLNTGELFF. CDR3 DNA: TGTGCCAGCAGATCTACGGGACTCAACACCGGGGAGCTGTTTTTT. The V gene is TRBV7-2, the J gene TRBJ2-2, with a tentative D call TRBD2 (6 bases). V was clipped by 6 bases and J by 2 bases, with 13 bases between them. The CDR3 consists of 15 residues. Per the germline V gene, CDR1 is SGHTA and CDR2 is FQGNSA.

The chain joins TRBV11-3 to TRBJ1-1, with D uncertain. Germline V gives CDR1 SGHNT, CDR2 YENEEA. With 4 bases removed from V and 8 bases from J, the gap between germline ends came to 20 bases. The CDR3 contains 15 residues. The CDR3: CASSSALAGKSEAFF. CDR3 DNA sequence: TGTGCCAGCAGCTCGGCTTTGGCGGGTAAGTCAGAAGCTTTCTTT. The variable domain in full, completed from reference TRBV11-3 and TRBJ1-1, reads EAGVVQSPRYKIIEKKQPVAFWCNPISGHNTLYWYLQNLGQGPELLIRYENEEAVDDSQLPKDRFSAERLKGVDSTLKIQPAELGDSAVYLCASSSALAGKSEAFFGQGTRLTVV.

J is TRBJ2-1 and V is TRBV7-8; the D gene could be TRBD1 or TRBD2 (5 bases each). The germline V gene has CDR1 SGHVS and CDR2 FQNEAQ. The length of the CDR3 is 14 residues. Between the trimmed V and J ends, which lost 0 bases and 9 bases, there was a span of 12 bases. CDR3 coding DNA: TGTGCCAGCAGCTTAGCCGGGGCCGCCAGTGAGCAGTTCTTC. Its translation: CASSLAGAASEQFF.

V is TRBV19 and J is TRBJ2-1; either TRBD1 or TRBD2 may fit D (5 bases each). Trimming pared 8 bases from V and 3 bases from J, leaving 11 bases between. Germline V gene data show CDR1 as LNHDA and CDR2 as SQIVND (reference sequence). CDR3 length equals 13 residues. The DNA for the CDR3 is TGTGCCAGTGGGGAGCAGGGCTACAATGAGCAGTTCTTC. Translation gives CASGEQGYNEQFF.

The V call is TRBV6-8, the J call TRBJ1-2, with 8 nucleotides matching TRBD1. CDR1 is MNHGY, CDR2 SAAAGT, per germline. CDR3 length: 14 amino acids. After removal of 6 bases from V and 5 bases from J, the junction contained 8 bases not matched to a gene. The CDR3 region is CASRAGGLTYGYTF. The CDR3 bases are TGTGCCAGCAGAGCAGGGGGCTTGACTTATGGCTACACCTTC.

This sequence joins TRBV19 and TRBJ1-5, with 11 positions matching TRBD1. V shed 4 bases, J shed 3 bases, and the junction held 8 bases outside the gene matches. This CDR3 spans 17 amino acids. Germline assignment: CDR1 LNHDA and CDR2 SQIVND (reference sequence). The CDR3 loop reads CASSSGTGGEFNQPQHF. The CDR3 DNA reads as TGTGCCAGTAGTAGCGGGACAGGGGGTGAGTTCAATCAGCCCCAGCATTTT.

The V and J genes are TRBV11-3 and TRBJ1-2; D not certain. V gave up 3 bases and J gave up 3 bases, with 14 bases separating them. Germline CDR1 reads SGHNT; CDR2 reads YENEEA. The CDR3 consists of 15 residues. CDR3 loop: CASSLRQDGYYGYTF. The CDR3 coding sequence is TGTGCCAGCAGCTTGCGGCAGGACGGGTACTATGGCTACACCTTC.

The chain joins TRBV7-1 to TRBJ2-2; TRBD1 agrees at 8 bases. TRBV7-1 is recorded as an ORF, its role being uncertain. After removal of 4 bases from V and 6 bases from J, the junction contained 10 bases not matched to a gene. This CDR3 contains 16 residues. The CDR3 DNA follows: TGTGCCAGCAGCTTAGTTGAAGGACAGGGACCCGGGGAGCTGTTTTTT. The encoded protein is CASSLVEGQGPGELFF.

The rearrangement joins TRBV12-2 to TRBJ2-7; the table's D call, TRBD2, was not checked against the DNA. TRBV12-2 is an annotated pseudogene. CDR3 length: 14 amino acids. CDR3 protein: CASRLAITTWEQYF. CDR3 nucleotides: TGTGCAAGTCGCTTAGCGATTACTACCTGGGAGCAGTACTTC.

V is TRBV6-8 and J is TRBJ1-5, with 7 bases aligning to TRBD1. CDR1 is MNHGY and CDR2 is SAAAGT in the germline V gene. CDR3 size: 13 residues. V trimming: 10 bases; J trimming: 4 bases; junction bases outside the gene matches: 7. Here the CDR3 reads CAIRGQENQPQHF. The CDR3 nucleotides are TGTGCCATCAGAGGACAGGAAAATCAGCCCCAGCATTTT.

The rearrangement joins TRBV11-3 to TRBJ2-1, with D unresolved. This CDR3 has 16 amino acids. The V and J ends lost 1 base and 0 bases respectively, with 10 bases between them. Germline CDR1 is SGHNT and CDR2 is YENEEA. The CDR3 is CASSLGDLNSYNEQFF. CDR3 nucleotide sequence: TGTGCCAGCAGCTTAGGTGACCTTAACTCCTACAATGAGCAGTTCTTC.

About this clone: A read error may account for a junction end that differs from germline. This CDR3 is CAISSGAYGYTF. The DNA for the CDR3 is TGTGCCATCAGTTCCGGAGCCTATGGCTACACCTTC. The rearrangement links TRBV6-8 to TRBJ1-2; D remains ambiguous. There are 12 residues in the CDR3. Germline V gives CDR1 MNHGY, CDR2 SAAAGT.